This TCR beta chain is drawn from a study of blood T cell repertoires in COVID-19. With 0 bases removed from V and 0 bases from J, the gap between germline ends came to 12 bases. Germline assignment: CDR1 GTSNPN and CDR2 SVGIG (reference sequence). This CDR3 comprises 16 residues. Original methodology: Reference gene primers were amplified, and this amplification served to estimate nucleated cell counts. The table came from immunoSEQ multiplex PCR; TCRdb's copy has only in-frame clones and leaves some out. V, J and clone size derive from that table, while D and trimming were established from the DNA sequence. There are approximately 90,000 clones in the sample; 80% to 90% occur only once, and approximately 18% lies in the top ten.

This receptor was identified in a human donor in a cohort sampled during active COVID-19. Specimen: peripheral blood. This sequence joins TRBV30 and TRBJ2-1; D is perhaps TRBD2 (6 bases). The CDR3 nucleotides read TGTGCCTGGAGTGTAGCGGGTGGGGCCTCCTACAATGAGCAGTTCTTC. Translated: CAWSVAGGASYNEQFF.